This T cell receptor beta chain was sequenced during a study of Ad26.COV2.S vaccination and SARS-CoV-2 variants. At the level of the study: Within the COV1001 Ad26.COV2.S trial arm, the donor was enrolled. Doses of Ad26.COV2.S were injected into muscle once or twice, 56 days apart.

With respect to this clone: The target antigen is unknown.

The table came from immunoSEQ multiplex PCR; TCRdb's copy has only in-frame clones and leaves some out. The data contain roughly 300,000 clones, about 87% of them singletons. Noted treatment: 15 to 20 received Ad26.COV2.S at low or high dose, single or two shots; five or six received placebo; per-sample allocation not given. Each sample was drawn 63 days after the first injection (of vaccine or placebo). The CDR3 consists of 16 residues. Germline trimming cut 6 bases from V and 5 bases from J; bases unmatched to any gene: 6. Germline V gene sequence: CDR1 SGHTA, CDR2 FQGTGA. Study results and caveats: Analyses of TCR breadth and depth may have underestimated total T cell responses.

Specimen: peripheral blood, collected in a trial of Ad26.COV2.S vaccine versus placebo. This TCR was recovered from a person aged 18 to 65 who received the Ad26.COV2.S COVID-19 vaccine or a placebo. This chain connects TRBV7-3 to TRBJ2-2; 13 nucleotides agree with TRBD2. The CDR3 loop is CASSTTGLAGTGELFF. In DNA, the CDR3 is TGTGCCAGCAGTACTACGGGACTAGCGGGGACCGGGGAGCTGTTTTTT.